The 9 T cell receptor beta chains below all came from one sample that was sequenced in a study of T cells after somatic rescue of genetic block. TCRdb keeps only in-frame clones here, not all; method: immunoSEQ multiplex PCR. The sample records 68,000 or so clones, approximately 90% being singletons. Sample: peripheral blood mononuclear cells (PBMCs). Source of these receptors: a man aged 35-49 years.

The chain has TRBV4-3 and TRBJ2-7; the D is unclear. This CDR3 spans 13 amino acids. Trimming cost V 0 bases and J 4 bases, with 7 bases left between them. The germline gives CDR1 LGHNA, CDR2 YSLEER. The DNA of the CDR3 is TGCGCCAGCAGCCAAGAAAACTCTTACGAGCAGTACTTC. Translation gives CASSQENSYEQYF.

V is TRBV19 and J is TRBJ2-1; possibly TRBD1 for D (6 bases). The CDR3 consists of 13 residues. V was cut by 5 bases and J by 10 bases, with 15 bases left in between. The germline V gene encodes CDR1 LNHDA and CDR2 SQIVND (reference sequence). In DNA form, the CDR3 reads TGTGCCAGTAGTGTCCTGGGGGCGCGGGAGCAGTTCTTC. This translates into CASSVLGAREQFF.

This chain connects TRBV19 to TRBJ2-7; 7 nucleotides line up with TRBD1. The V segment lost 0 bases and the J segment 2 bases; nucleotides outside the gene matches: 7. CDR3 length equals 16 residues. Germline V gives CDR1 LNHDA, CDR2 SQIVND (reference sequence). The CDR3: CASSIEAPGGAYEQYF. CDR3 nucleotides: TGTGCCAGTAGTATAGAGGCGCCAGGGGGAGCCTACGAGCAGTACTTC.

This clone is a singleton in its sample. The chain employs TRBV10-2 and TRBJ2-1; D uncertain. This CDR3 has 13 amino acids. The ends were cut back, 3 bases at V and 2 bases at J, with 5 bases in the middle. In germline, CDR1 is WSHSY, CDR2 SAAADI. The CDR3 coding sequence is TGCGCCAGCAGTGATTGGACCTACAATGAGCAGTTCTTC. Translation gives CASSDWTYNEQFF.

This chain joins TRBV18 and TRBJ1-3, with no clear D. V lost 2 bases, J lost 4 bases, and 3 bases lay in between. The CDR3 consists of 12 residues. CDR1 is KGHSH, CDR2 LQKENI, per germline. The CDR3 is CASSPVGNTIYF. CDR3 nucleotide sequence: TGTGCCAGCTCACCAGTCGGAAACACCATATATTTT.

The genes are TRBV9 and TRBJ2-7; tentative D call: TRBD1 (6 bases). There are 14 residues in the CDR3. Trimming removed 0 bases from V and 1 base from J, with 8 bases in between. The germline V gene encodes CDR1 SGDLS and CDR2 YYNGEE. The CDR3 protein is CASSVAQGSYEQYF. The CDR3, as DNA: TGTGCCAGCAGCGTAGCACAGGGTTCCTACGAGCAGTACTTC.

The V gene is TRBV7-2, the J gene TRBJ1-4; 7 bases map to TRBD1. Trimming took 5 bases from V and 8 from J; bases not matched to a gene: 14. The length of the CDR3 is 16 residues. Per germline, CDR1 SGHTA and CDR2 FQGNSA. CDR3 nucleotide sequence: TGTGCCAGCAGCATAATAACAGGGGTGATAGGGGAAAAACTGTTTTTT. It specifies CASSIITGVIGEKLFF.

This chain links TRBV27 with TRBJ2-5, with 15 nucleotides matching TRBD2. After removal of 6 bases from V and 3 bases from J, the junction contained 2 bases not matched to a gene. The CDR3 sequence is 15 residues long. Germline V lookup: CDR1 MNHEY, CDR2 SMNVEV (reference sequence). For the CDR3, the DNA is TGTGCCAGCAGAGGACTAGCGGGGGGGGAAGAGACCCAGTACTTC. As protein: CASRGLAGGEETQYF.

The V call is TRBV28, the J call TRBJ2-7; TRBD1 aligns across 11 bases. V was pared by 6 bases and J by 7 bases, with 11 bases of the junction left unmatched. The CDR3 spans 15 residues. Germline V gene sequence: CDR1 MDHEN, CDR2 SYDVKM. The CDR3 sequence: CASRSSGTGGWEQYF. In DNA, the CDR3 is TGTGCCAGCAGAAGCTCCGGGACAGGGGGTTGGGAGCAGTACTTC.